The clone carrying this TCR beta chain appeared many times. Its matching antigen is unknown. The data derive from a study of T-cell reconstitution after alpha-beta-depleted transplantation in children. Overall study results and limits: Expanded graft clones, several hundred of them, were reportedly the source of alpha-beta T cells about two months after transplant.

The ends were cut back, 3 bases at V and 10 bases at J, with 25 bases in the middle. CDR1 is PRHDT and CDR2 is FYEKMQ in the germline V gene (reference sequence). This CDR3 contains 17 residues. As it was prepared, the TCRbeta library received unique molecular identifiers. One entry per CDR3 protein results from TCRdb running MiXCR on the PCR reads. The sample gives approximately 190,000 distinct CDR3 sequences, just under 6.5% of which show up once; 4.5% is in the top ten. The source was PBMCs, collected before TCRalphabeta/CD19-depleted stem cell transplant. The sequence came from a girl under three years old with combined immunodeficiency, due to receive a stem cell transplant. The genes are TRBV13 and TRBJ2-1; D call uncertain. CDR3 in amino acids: CASSFTTPYGILEEQFF. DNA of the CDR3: TGTGCCAGCAGCTTTACCACTCCCTATGGGATCCTCGAGGAGCAGTTCTTC.